Sequencing of this T cell receptor (beta chain) was carried out in a study of control samples from healthy donors and cancer patients. Method: immunoSEQ multiplex PCR; TCRdb's copy keeps in-frame clones and lacks some. The sample carries 150,000 to 200,000 clones, 85% to 95% recorded once. V dropped 0 bases and J dropped 5 bases, with 13 bases sitting between them. The CDR3 has 14 residues. The V gene's germline CDR1 is GTSNPN and CDR2 SVGIG (reference sequence). The rearrangement uses TRBV30 and TRBJ2-5; tentatively, D is TRBD1 or TRBD2 (6 bases each). This sequence was found in a young man in good health. The material sequenced was blood. CDR3 sequence: CAWSVLGGGETQYF. CDR3 nucleotide sequence: TGTGCCTGGAGTGTACTGGGGGGCGGGGAGACCCAGTACTTC.